These 24 T cell receptor beta chains were all obtained from the same sample, sequenced in a study of blood T cell repertoires in COVID-19. Measured with immunoSEQ multiplex PCR; TCRdb has only the in-frame clones, and not every one. Of about 80,000 clones in the sample, approximately 78% are singletons; the top ten hold 21%. The sequenced sample consisted of peripheral blood. These receptor sequences come from a human donor in a cohort sampled during active COVID-19.

The chain links TRBV7-6 to TRBJ2-2, with D unclear. Germline V CDR1 and CDR2: SGHVS, FNYEAQ. The CDR3 runs 15 residues. V lost 3 bases and J lost 0, with 8 bases in between. CDR3 bases: TGTGCCAGCAGCTTCCCCCGGGCGAACACCGGGGAGCTGTTTTTT. Encoded protein: CASSFPRANTGELFF.

V and J are TRBV6-5 and TRBJ2-5; D is unresolved. The CDR3 contains 12 residues. Trimming shortened V by 7 bases and J by 2 bases, and 8 bases separated the two germline ends. Germline V lookup: CDR1 MNHEY, CDR2 SVGAGI. The CDR3 region has the DNA TGTGCCAGCACGTTCGCGCAAGAGACCCAGTACTTC. It yields the protein CASTFAQETQYF.

The rearrangement joins TRBV14 to TRBJ1-6; D is unresolved. Trimming removed 1 base from V and 14 bases from J, with 15 bases in between. Germline loops: CDR1 SGHDN, CDR2 FVKESK. This CDR3 contains 14 residues. The CDR3 sequence: CASSQGFPGSALHF. CDR3 coding DNA: TGTGCCAGCAGCCAAGGGTTCCCAGGTTCGGCCCTCCACTTT.

The chain employs TRBV5-5 and TRBJ1-3, with D possibly matching TRBD1 (5 bases). V was shortened by 4 bases and J by 0 bases, with 11 bases between the two germline ends. In germline, CDR1 is SGHKS, CDR2 YYEKEE (reference sequence). The CDR3 has 15 residues. The CDR3 DNA reads as TGTGCCAGCAGCAGGGACTGGGGCTCTGGAAACACCATATATTTT. Protein sequence: CASSRDWGSGNTIYF.

The chain recombines TRBV11-1 with TRBJ2-5, with 9 positions matching TRBD2. Germline V gene lookup returns CDR1 SGHAT and CDR2 FQDESV (reference sequence). CDR3 size: 14 residues. Losses at the gene ends were 5 bases for V and 4 bases for J; bases not matched to a gene: 5. The CDR3: CASSTGLAPETQYF. CDR3 in DNA: TGTGCCAGCAGCACGGGACTAGCCCCAGAGACCCAGTACTTC.

This clone was seen a few times. This chain links TRBV6-2 or TRBV6-3 with TRBJ1-3; D is ambiguous. CDR1 and CDR2 (germline): MNHEY, SVGEGT. The CDR3 length is 13 residues. Trimming took 5 bases from V and 4 from J, leaving 9 bases between them. CDR3 in amino acids: CASSRSEGNTIYF. The CDR3 DNA follows: TGTGCCAGCAGTCGATCTGAGGGAAACACCATATATTTT.

This clone occurred a few times. CDR3 sequence: CASSDQGRGEAFF. As DNA, the CDR3 is TGTGCCAGCAGCGATCAGGGAAGGGGTGAAGCTTTCTTT. V gene TRBV6-5 combines with J gene TRBJ1-1, with a weak D call TRBD1 (5 bases). Looked up from germline, CDR1 is MNHEY and CDR2 is SVGAGI. The V gene lost 6 bases and the J gene lost 7 bases, with 15 bases spanning the gap. This CDR3 region has 13 residues.

This clone occurred once. The chain combines TRBV28 with TRBJ1-2; D is unresolved. The CDR3 runs 13 residues. The V gene's germline CDR1 is MDHEN and CDR2 SYDVKM. The V end lost 10 bases, the J end lost 1 base, and 13 bases lay between the germline ends. CDR3 sequence reads: CAIVSGINYGYTF. The CDR3 DNA follows: TGTGCCATCGTATCGGGTATTAACTATGGCTACACCTTC.

This chain links TRBV28 with TRBJ2-3, with 10 bases matching TRBD2. V lost 3 bases, J lost 6 bases, and 9 bases stayed unmatched. In germline, CDR1 is MDHEN, CDR2 SYDVKM. This CDR3 spans 16 amino acids. Here the CDR3 DNA reads TGTGCCAGCAGTTTTGGTCAGCGGGGGGGCTGGGATACGCAGTATTTT. This codes for CASSFGQRGGWDTQYF.

CDR3 loop: CASSWGLATDTQYF. The CDR3 nucleotides read TGTGCCAGCAGCTGGGGACTAGCCACAGATACGCAGTATTTT. The chain recombines TRBV7-9 with TRBJ2-3; 9 nucleotides line up with TRBD2. Germline-derived CDR1 and CDR2 are SEHNR and FQNEAQ (reference sequence). This CDR3 has 14 residues. V was clipped by 4 bases and J by 2 bases; unmatched bases: 1.

The rearrangement joins TRBV2 to TRBJ2-3; TRBD2 matches at 11 bases. This CDR3 region has 15 residues. V shed 6 bases and J 7 bases; nucleotides not matched to a gene: 9. Germline CDR1 is SNHLY and CDR2 is FYNNEI. In DNA form, the CDR3 reads TGTGCCAGCAGGGGTACTAGCGGGGGACCTAATACGCAGTATTTT. It encodes CASRGTSGGPNTQYF.

This chain uses TRBV6-6 with TRBJ2-1; 10 bases map to TRBD1. V dropped 0 bases and J dropped 6; count of bases not matched to a gene: 5. The CDR3 length is 16 residues. CDR1 MNHNY and CDR2 SVGAGI come from the germline V gene (reference sequence). CDR3 DNA: TGTGCCAGCAGTTACTCGACAGGGGGCTCGGGCAATGAGCAGTTCTTC. It codes for CASSYSTGGSGNEQFF.

This clone was seen only once. The chain recombines TRBV5-5 with TRBJ2-7, with 11 bases identical to TRBD2. Per the germline V gene, CDR1 is SGHKS and CDR2 is YYEKEE (reference sequence). Trimming cost V 2 bases and J 7 bases; bases outside gene matches: 5. CDR3 size: 14 residues. CDR3: CASSFLAGGGEQYF. Written as DNA, the CDR3 is TGTGCCAGCAGCTTTCTAGCGGGGGGAGGAGAGCAGTACTTC.

J is TRBJ2-3 and V is TRBV11-3, with D possibly being TRBD2 (6 bases). The V gene lost 5 bases and the J gene lost 2 bases, with 11 bases spanning the gap. The germline V gene has CDR1 SGHNT and CDR2 YENEEA. This CDR3 is built from 14 residues. CDR3 in amino acids: CASSPGLVTDTQYF. The CDR3 DNA reads as TGTGCCAGCAGCCCGGGACTGGTCACAGATACGCAGTATTTT.

The chain has TRBV14 and TRBJ2-6, with 7 bases aligning to TRBD1. Unmatched junction bases numbered 5, after V lost 4 bases and J lost 2 bases. In germline, CDR1 is SGHDN, CDR2 FVKESK. This CDR3 is 16 amino acids long. This chain's CDR3 is CASSRQQGTGANVLTF. In DNA, the CDR3 is TGTGCCAGCAGCCGCCAACAGGGGACTGGGGCCAACGTCCTGACTTTC.

CDR3 in DNA: TGTGCCAGCGTTGGGGCCGGGACTCCTGGAGAGACCCAGTACTTC. This codes for CASVGAGTPGETQYF. This chain joins TRBV7-6 and TRBJ2-5; TRBD2 might be the D (6 bases). V was shortened by 8 bases and J by 4 bases, with 20 bases between the two germline ends. The germline V gene encodes CDR1 SGHVS and CDR2 FNYEAQ. The CDR3 spans 15 residues. The entire variable domain, with the rest obtained from reference TRBV7-6 and TRBJ2-5, is as follows: GAGVSQSPRYKVTKRGQDVALRCDPISGHVSLYWYRQALGQGPEFLTYFNYEAQQDKSGLPNDRFSAERPEGSISTLTIQRTEQRDSAMYRCASVGAGTPGETQYFGPGTRLLVL.

The gene calls are TRBV24-1 and TRBJ2-3, with 7 bases identical to TRBD1. This CDR3 has 16 amino acids. Germline lookup yields CDR1 KGHDR and CDR2 SFDVKD. J was trimmed by 3 bases and V by 1 base; bases with no gene match: 6. The CDR3 DNA reads TGTGCCACCAGTGATTTTTTGGAACAGGGGACAGATACGCAGTATTTT. This encodes CATSDFLEQGTDTQYF.

The chain is built from TRBV6-6 and TRBJ2-3, with D perhaps TRBD1 (5 bases). Trimming cost V 7 bases and J 0 bases, with 11 bases left between them. This CDR3 contains 14 residues. CDR1 MNHNY and CDR2 SVGAGI come from the germline V gene (reference sequence). The CDR3 DNA reads TGTGCCAGCATCGAAGACAGTAGCACAGATACGCAGTATTTT. Residues: CASIEDSSTDTQYF.

This clone has only a few counts. V and J are TRBV2 and TRBJ2-7; 9 bases are shared with TRBD1. There are 17 residues in the CDR3. Losses at the gene ends were 2 bases for V and 5 bases for J; bases not matched to a gene: 13. Germline V CDR1 and CDR2: SNHLY, FYNNEI. CDR3: CASSEWGVTGGLDEQYF. CDR3 in DNA: TGTGCCAGCAGTGAATGGGGCGTCACAGGGGGCCTGGACGAGCAGTACTTC. Using reference TRBV2 and TRBJ2-7 for the parts outside the CDR3, the full variable domain is EPEVTQTPSHQVTQMGQEVILRCVPISNHLYFYWYRQILGQKVEFLVSFYNNEISEKSEIFDDQFSVERPDGSNFTLKIRSTKLEDSAMYFCASSEWGVTGGLDEQYFGPGTRLTVT.

The chain uses TRBV28 and TRBJ1-5; unclear D gene. Germline loops: CDR1 MDHEN, CDR2 SYDVKM. Trimming cost V 5 bases and J 0 bases, with 11 bases left between them. The CDR3 is 15 amino acids. The DNA for the CDR3 is TGTGCCAGCAGTCCCGGTGGGCGTAGCAATCAGCCCCAGCATTTT. Translated: CASSPGGRSNQPQHF.

The V and J genes are TRBV12-3 or TRBV12-4 and TRBJ1-5, with D possibly matching TRBD1 (6 bases). Trimming pared 2 bases from V and 5 bases from J, leaving 7 bases between. The CDR3 is made up of 13 amino acids. The CDR3 sequence: CASSLYRDQPQHF. For the CDR3, the DNA is TGTGCCAGCAGTTTATACAGGGATCAGCCCCAGCATTTT.

The chain combines TRBV6-5 with TRBJ2-7; 8 positions agree with TRBD1. CDR1 is MNHEY, CDR2 SVGAGI, per germline. The CDR3 runs 14 residues. The trim removed 5 bases at V and 4 bases at J, leaving 7 bases unmatched. CDR3 region: CASSSRDRSYEQYF. The DNA of the CDR3 is TGTGCCAGCAGTAGCCGGGACAGGTCGTACGAGCAGTACTTC.

The chain is built from TRBV28 and TRBJ1-1, with a weak D call TRBD1 (5 bases). V was clipped by 3 bases and J by 5 bases, with 19 bases between them. The CDR3 is 16 amino acids. Germline V gene data show CDR1 as MDHEN and CDR2 as SYDVKM. In nucleotides, the CDR3 is TGTGCCAGCAGTTTTCTATCTGCCGGGGGAAGGACTGAAGCTTTCTTT. It codes for CASSFLSAGGRTEAFF.

In this sample, this clone turned up once. The rearrangement uses TRBV4-2 and TRBJ2-3; 10 bases are a match to TRBD2. Germline-derived CDR1 and CDR2 are LGHNA and YNFKEQ. The CDR3 is made up of 18 amino acids. The V segment lost 5 bases and the J segment 2 bases; nucleotides outside the gene matches: 13. CDR3 sequence (DNA): TGTGCCAGCAGCAGCCGCCTTTTAGCGGGGGGACCCACAGATACGCAGTATTTT. This codes for CASSSRLLAGGPTDTQYF.